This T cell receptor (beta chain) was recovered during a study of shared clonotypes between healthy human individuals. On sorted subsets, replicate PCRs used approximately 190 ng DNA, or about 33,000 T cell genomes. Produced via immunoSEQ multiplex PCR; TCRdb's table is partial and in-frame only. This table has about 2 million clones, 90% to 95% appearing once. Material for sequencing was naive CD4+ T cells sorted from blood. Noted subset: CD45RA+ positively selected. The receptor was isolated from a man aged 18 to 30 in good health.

CDR3 residues: CASSFSTGFYYGYTF. Written as DNA, the CDR3 is TGTGCCAGCAGTTTTTCGACGGGTTTTTACTATGGCTACACCTTC. The chain combines TRBV6-5 with TRBJ1-2; D uncertain. Trimming pared 4 bases from V and 3 bases from J, leaving 15 bases between. The germline V gene has CDR1 MNHEY and CDR2 SVGAGI. This CDR3 has 15 residues.